The entry below gives a single T cell receptor beta chain sequence along with its context. Produced via immunoSEQ multiplex PCR; TCRdb's table is partial and in-frame only. The repertoire includes approximately 300,000 clones, about nine tenths of them detected once, and around 9.3% sits in the top ten. This entry comes from a study of blood T cell repertoires in COVID-19. In the study overall: PBMCs, B-cell-depleted T cells, or T cells were the source of the cDNA or gDNA that made up the material.

The length of the CDR3 is 15 residues. V trimming: 4 bases; J trimming: 2 bases; junction bases outside the gene matches: 2. Per the germline V gene, CDR1 is MNHEY and CDR2 is SVGAGI. Sequencing used PBMCs or T cells enriched from blood (not recorded which). The chain has TRBV6-5 and TRBJ2-3; 11 bases are shared with TRBD2. This clonotype originated in a woman aged 18-29 years who had recovered from COVID-19. The CDR3, as DNA: TGTGCCAGCAGTTTGGGACTAGCGGTCACAGATACGCAGTATTTT. It yields the protein CASSLGLAVTDTQYF.